This T cell receptor (beta chain) is from a study of T-cell reconstitution after alpha-beta-depleted transplantation in children. Study results and caveats: There were some patients whose high TCRbeta diversity at day 60 came from surviving recipient T cells and thymic progenitors.

The authors prepared the TCRbeta library with unique molecular identifiers. TCRdb re-called the PCR reads through MiXCR, storing one row per CDR3 protein. The sample lists about 220,000 distinct CDR3 sequences; roughly 18% were seen once. The CDR3 is 17 residues long. The V gene lost 3 bases and the J gene lost 5 bases, with 20 bases spanning the gap. Germline values: CDR1 KGHDR, CDR2 SFDVKD. This clonotype was recorded at least ten times. As yet, its antigen is unknown. This material consisted of PBMCs, mostly from graft donor cells, taken 360 days after TCRalphabeta/CD19-depleted stem cell transplant. The chain has TRBV24-1 and TRBJ2-3, with D tentatively TRBD2 (5 bases). This clonotype was obtained from a male patient under 10 years old who had a stem cell transplant for acute lymphoblastic leukemia, so the T cells may come from the graft donor. The CDR3 DNA sequence: TGTGCCACCAGTGATCTACCCTCCCTCGGGGAGAAAGATACGCAGTATTTT. It is translated as CATSDLPSLGEKDTQYF.